Each of the 13 T cell receptor beta chains below was sequenced from the same sample in a study of blood T cell repertoires in COVID-19. TCRdb's table, derived via immunoSEQ multiplex PCR, lists solely in-frame clones and lacks some. Of more than 300,000 clones listed, 92% are singletons. Input material: PBMCs or T cells enriched from blood (not recorded which). Receptor source: a woman in her twenties or thirties who had recovered from COVID-19.

V usage is TRBV7-2 and J usage is TRBJ1-6; 8 nucleotides match TRBD1. The CDR3 spans 15 residues. Per germline, CDR1 SGHTA and CDR2 FQGNSA. V shed 4 bases and J 9 bases; nucleotides not matched to a gene: 8. In nucleotides, the CDR3 is TGTGCCAGCAGCTCCGGACAGGGTGGGGTTTCACCCCTCCACTTT. Its translation: CASSSGQGGVSPLHF.

The chain employs TRBV2 and TRBJ1-2; TRBD1 aligns across 9 bases. The J segment lost 5 bases and the V segment lost 6 bases, leaving 1 base of the junction unmatched. Germline lookup yields CDR1 SNHLY and CDR2 FYNNEI. This CDR3 is built from 12 residues. CDR3 protein: CASSGQGYGYTF. The CDR3 coding sequence is TGTGCCAGCAGCGGACAGGGGTATGGCTACACCTTC. Looking up the rest from reference TRBV2 and TRBJ1-2 gives the full variable domain: EPEVTQTPSHQVTQMGQEVILRCVPISNHLYFYWYRQILGQKVEFLVSFYNNEISEKSEIFDDQFSVERPDGSNFTLKIRSTKLEDSAMYFCASSGQGYGYTFGSGTRLTVV.

The chain has TRBV7-2 and TRBJ1-6; unclear D gene. V lost 3 bases to trimming and J lost 7 bases, with 13 bases between them. CDR1 and CDR2 (germline): SGHTA, FQGNSA. The CDR3 covers 15 residues. CDR3 bases: TGTGCCAGCAGCTTCTCCGAGGCGCTGAATTCACCCCTCCACTTT. Translating gives CASSFSEALNSPLHF.

This chain connects TRBV7-8 to TRBJ2-1, with 12 bases aligning to TRBD2. V shed 4 bases and J 5 bases; nucleotides not matched to a gene: 6. CDR3 length: 16 amino acids. Germline CDR1 SGHVS, CDR2 FQNEAQ. CDR3 loop: CASSSRLAGVHNEQFF. The CDR3 coding sequence is TGTGCCAGCAGCTCACGACTAGCGGGAGTCCACAATGAGCAGTTCTTC.

This CDR3 is CASSLRGYSNQPQHF. The CDR3 DNA follows: TGTGCCAGCAGCTTGCGGGGATATAGCAATCAGCCCCAGCATTTT. The chain couples TRBV5-8 to TRBJ1-5; no firm D call. Per germline, CDR1 SGHTS and CDR2 YDEGEE. The CDR3 runs 15 residues. Between the trimmed V and J ends, which lost 1 base and 0 bases, there was a span of 8 bases.

For this clone: At one end the junction does not follow the germline gene, possibly because of a read error. The V and J genes are TRBV7-2 and TRBJ1-1; D might be TRBD1 (6 bases). CDR1 is SGHTA, CDR2 FQGNSA, per germline. This CDR3 has 15 amino acids. This CDR3 is CASSLALQTGFPSLF. As DNA, the CDR3 is TGTGCCAGCAGCTTAGCGCTCCAGACAGGTTTTCCTTCTCTCTTT. Using reference TRBV7-2 and TRBJ1-1 for the parts outside the CDR3, the full variable domain is GAGVSQSPSNKVTEKGKDVELRCDPISGHTALYWYRQSLGQGLEFLIYFQGNSAPDKSGLPSDRFSAERTGGSVSTLTIQRTQQEDSAVYLCASSLALQTGFPSLFGQGTRLTVV.

The chain has TRBV7-3 and TRBJ2-1; unclear D gene. Germline CDR1 SGHTA, CDR2 FQGTGA. This CDR3 spans 12 amino acids. V lost 2 bases to trimming and J lost 12 bases, with 11 bases between them. The DNA of the CDR3 is TGTGCCAGCAGCTTAGACGGGTGGGTGCAGTTCTTC. Protein: CASSLDGWVQFF.

The chain links TRBV7-6 to TRBJ1-1; 8 positions agree with TRBD1. J was trimmed by 1 base and V by 5 bases; bases with no gene match: 21. The CDR3 contains 20 residues. The germline V gene has CDR1 SGHVS and CDR2 FNYEAQ. The CDR3 region has the DNA TGTGCCAGCAGCCGTATACCAATTGGAGGGGCAGGGGGCAAGAACACTGAAGCTTTCTTT. Translating it yields CASSRIPIGGAGGKNTEAFF.

This chain joins TRBV5-1 and TRBJ2-1; 8 nucleotides agree with TRBD2. The trim removed 4 bases at V and 3 bases at J, leaving 3 bases unmatched. This CDR3 region has 14 residues. CDR1 and CDR2 from the germline V gene are SGHRS and YFSETQ. This chain's CDR3 is CASSRSGSYNEQFF. In DNA form, the CDR3 reads TGCGCCAGCAGCCGGAGCGGGAGCTACAATGAGCAGTTCTTC.

The V gene is TRBV19, the J gene TRBJ1-5; no definite D call. The germline gives CDR1 LNHDA, CDR2 SQIVND (reference sequence). Trimming stripped 2 bases from V and 0 bases from J, with 8 bases between. The CDR3 extends over 15 amino acids. The CDR3 bases are TGTGCCAGTAGTATAAGGTCAGGTAGCAATCAGCCCCAGCATTTT. It translates to CASSIRSGSNQPQHF.

This chain joins TRBV7-9 and TRBJ1-2, with 10 bases identical to TRBD1. V was clipped by 5 bases and J by 6 bases; unmatched bases: 9. The CDR3 is 15 amino acids. CDR1 is SEHNR, CDR2 FQNEAQ, per germline (reference sequence). The CDR3 loop is CASSPQGQGRNGYTF. The DNA for the CDR3 is TGTGCCAGCAGCCCCCAGGGACAGGGGAGGAATGGCTACACCTTC.

This chain joins TRBV7-2 and TRBJ2-6; no clear D gene. The ends were cut back, 5 bases at V and 1 base at J, with 9 bases in the middle. Germline CDR1 SGHTA, CDR2 FQGNSA. There are 15 residues in the CDR3. For the CDR3, the DNA is TGTGCCAGCAGCCTGCGGTGGTCTGGGGCCAACGTCCTGACTTTC. This translates into CASSLRWSGANVLTF. The entire variable domain, with the rest obtained from reference TRBV7-2 and TRBJ2-6, is as follows: GAGVSQSPSNKVTEKGKDVELRCDPISGHTALYWYRQSLGQGLEFLIYFQGNSAPDKSGLPSDRFSAERTGGSVSTLTIQRTQQEDSAVYLCASSLRWSGANVLTFGAGSRLTVL.

The chain has TRBV3-1 (or the pseudogene TRBV3-2) and TRBJ2-1; perhaps TRBD2 as D (7 bases). Trimming shortened V by 0 bases and J by 3 bases, and 15 bases separated the two germline ends. The CDR3 is 17 residues long. Germline V gene data show CDR1 as LGHDT and CDR2 as YNNKEL (reference sequence). The CDR3 spells CASSQDVAGAYYNEQFF. CDR3 DNA sequence: TGTGCCAGCAGCCAAGATGTGGCGGGGGCATACTACAATGAGCAGTTCTTC.